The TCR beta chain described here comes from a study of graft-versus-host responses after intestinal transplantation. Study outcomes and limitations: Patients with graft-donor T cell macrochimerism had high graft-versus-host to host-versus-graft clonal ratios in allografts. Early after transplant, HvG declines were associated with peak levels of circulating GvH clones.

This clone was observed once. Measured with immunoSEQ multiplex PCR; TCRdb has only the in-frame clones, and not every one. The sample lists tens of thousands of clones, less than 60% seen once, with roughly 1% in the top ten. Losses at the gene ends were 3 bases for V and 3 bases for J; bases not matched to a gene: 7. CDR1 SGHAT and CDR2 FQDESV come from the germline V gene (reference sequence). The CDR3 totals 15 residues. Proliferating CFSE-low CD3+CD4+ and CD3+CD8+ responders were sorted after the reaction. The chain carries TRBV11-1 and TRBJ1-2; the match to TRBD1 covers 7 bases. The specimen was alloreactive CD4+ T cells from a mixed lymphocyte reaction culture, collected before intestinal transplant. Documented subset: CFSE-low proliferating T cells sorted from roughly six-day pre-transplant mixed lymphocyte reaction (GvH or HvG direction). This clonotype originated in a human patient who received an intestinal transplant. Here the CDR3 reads CASSFGTAFDYGYTF. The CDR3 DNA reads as TGTGCCAGCAGCTTCGGGACAGCCTTTGACTATGGCTACACCTTC.